This T cell receptor (beta chain) emerged from a study of T-cell memory formation after mild COVID-19. 5'RACE primed from the constant segment yielded TCR alpha and TCR beta cDNA libraries bearing sample barcodes and UMIs. From the 5' RACE reads, TCRdb called clonotypes with MiXCR, one entry per CDR3 protein. The sample shows approximately 5,000 distinct CDR3 sequences, roughly a quarter of them seen only once. Notes on the study in general: The CD4+ clones that contracted clustered mainly within CM and EM, and the CD8+ clones concentrated in EMRA.

In this sample, this clonotype is medium-sized (0.01 to 0.1%). Antigen unknown. V lost 5 bases and J lost 3, with 22 bases in between. CDR1 SEHNR and CDR2 FQNEAQ come from the germline V gene (reference sequence). The CDR3 extends over 17 amino acids. This clonotype originated in an adult who had mild COVID-19 (a few samples of this study predate the infection). Cell type and time point are not known. Sequenced input: PBMCs or a T cell subset sorted from them (not recorded which). This rearrangement joins TRBV7-9 to TRBJ2-5; D is possibly TRBD1 or TRBD2 (5 bases each). CDR3 DNA: TGTGCCAGCAGCGACCGCCCCCACGGGGCAGGGAAAGAGACCCAGTACTTC. Its translation is CASSDRPHGAGKETQYF.